This T cell receptor beta chain was identified during a study of T cell responses to AZD1222 COVID-19 vaccine. Whole-study results and caveats: Vaccination with two AZD1222 doses was followed by a rise in Spike-specific TCR breadth and depth. Reportedly, nearly half the spike-specific TCRs target unmutated variant regions. Among the donors, most were white British and more were female, and clonal diversity was possibly underestimated. Repertoires were obtained only post-peak T cell response.

Libraries were prepared by immunoSEQ multiplex PCR; TCRdb keeps only in-frame clonotypes and omits some of them. This sample has tens of thousands of clones, with around 90% found just once. The CDR3 extends over 15 amino acids. CDR1 and CDR2 (germline): MNHEY, SMNVEV (reference sequence). Trimming pared 6 bases from V and 4 bases from J, leaving 18 bases between. As regards this clone: Its antigen remains unidentified.

Sequencing used peripheral blood, obtained on day 0 of MenACWY control vaccination. This rearrangement joins TRBV27 to TRBJ1-2, with a possible D match to TRBD1 (5 bases). This TCR was sampled from an adult in good health. As DNA, the CDR3 is TGTGCCAGCAGCCTCCGGGGGGGTAGTGTCTATGGCTACACCTTC. As protein: CASSLRGGSVYGYTF.